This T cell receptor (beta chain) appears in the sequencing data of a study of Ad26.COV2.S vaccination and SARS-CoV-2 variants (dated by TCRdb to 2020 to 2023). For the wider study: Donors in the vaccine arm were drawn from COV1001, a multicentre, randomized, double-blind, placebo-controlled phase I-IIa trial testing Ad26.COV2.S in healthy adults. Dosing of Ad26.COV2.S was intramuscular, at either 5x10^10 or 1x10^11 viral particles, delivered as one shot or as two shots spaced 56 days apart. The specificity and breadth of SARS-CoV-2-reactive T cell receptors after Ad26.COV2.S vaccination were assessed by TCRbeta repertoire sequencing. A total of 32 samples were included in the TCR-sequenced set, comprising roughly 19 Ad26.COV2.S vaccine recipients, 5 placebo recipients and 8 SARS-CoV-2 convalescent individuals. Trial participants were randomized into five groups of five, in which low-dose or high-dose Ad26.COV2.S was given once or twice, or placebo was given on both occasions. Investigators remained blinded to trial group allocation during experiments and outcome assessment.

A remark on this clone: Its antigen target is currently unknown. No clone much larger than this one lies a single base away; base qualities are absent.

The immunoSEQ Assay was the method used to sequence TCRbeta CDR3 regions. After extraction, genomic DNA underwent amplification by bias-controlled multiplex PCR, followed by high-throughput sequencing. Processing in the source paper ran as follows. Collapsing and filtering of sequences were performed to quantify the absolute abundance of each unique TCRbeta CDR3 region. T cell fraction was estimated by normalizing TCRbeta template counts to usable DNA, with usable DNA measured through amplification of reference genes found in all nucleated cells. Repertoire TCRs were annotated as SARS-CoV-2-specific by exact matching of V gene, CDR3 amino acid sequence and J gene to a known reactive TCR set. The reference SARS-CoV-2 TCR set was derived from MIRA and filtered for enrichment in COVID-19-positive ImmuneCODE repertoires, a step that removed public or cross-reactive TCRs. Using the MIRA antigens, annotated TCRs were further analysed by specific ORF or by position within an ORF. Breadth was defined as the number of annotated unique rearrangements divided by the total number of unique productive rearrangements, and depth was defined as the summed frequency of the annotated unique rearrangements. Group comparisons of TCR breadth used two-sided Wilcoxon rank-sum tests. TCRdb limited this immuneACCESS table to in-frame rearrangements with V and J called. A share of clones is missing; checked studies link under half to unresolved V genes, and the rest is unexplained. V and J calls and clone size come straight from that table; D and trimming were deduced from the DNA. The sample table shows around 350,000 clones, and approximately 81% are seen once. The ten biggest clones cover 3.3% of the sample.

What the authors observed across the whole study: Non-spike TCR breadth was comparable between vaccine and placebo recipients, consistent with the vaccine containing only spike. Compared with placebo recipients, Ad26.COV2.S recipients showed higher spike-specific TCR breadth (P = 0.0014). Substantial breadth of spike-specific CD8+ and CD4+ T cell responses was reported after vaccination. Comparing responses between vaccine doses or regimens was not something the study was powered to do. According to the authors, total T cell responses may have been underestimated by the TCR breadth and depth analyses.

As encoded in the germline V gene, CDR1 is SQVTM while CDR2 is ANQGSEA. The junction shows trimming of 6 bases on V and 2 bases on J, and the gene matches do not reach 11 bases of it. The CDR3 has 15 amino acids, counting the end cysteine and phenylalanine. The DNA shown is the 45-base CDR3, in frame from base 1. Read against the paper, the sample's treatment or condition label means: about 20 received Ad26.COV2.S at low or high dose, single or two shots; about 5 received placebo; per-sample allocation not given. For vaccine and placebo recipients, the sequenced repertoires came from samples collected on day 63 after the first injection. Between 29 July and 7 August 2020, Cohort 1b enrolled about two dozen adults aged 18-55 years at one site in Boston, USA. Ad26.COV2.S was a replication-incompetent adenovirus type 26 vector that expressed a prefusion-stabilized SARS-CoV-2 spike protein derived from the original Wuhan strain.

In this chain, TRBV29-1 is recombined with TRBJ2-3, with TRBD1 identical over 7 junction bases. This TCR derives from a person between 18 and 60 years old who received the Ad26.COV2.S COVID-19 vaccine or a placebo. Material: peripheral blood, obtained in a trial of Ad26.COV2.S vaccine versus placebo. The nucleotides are TGCAGCGTGGGAACTAGGGGACAGTCCACAGATACGCAGTATTTT. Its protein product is CSVGTRGQSTDTQYF.